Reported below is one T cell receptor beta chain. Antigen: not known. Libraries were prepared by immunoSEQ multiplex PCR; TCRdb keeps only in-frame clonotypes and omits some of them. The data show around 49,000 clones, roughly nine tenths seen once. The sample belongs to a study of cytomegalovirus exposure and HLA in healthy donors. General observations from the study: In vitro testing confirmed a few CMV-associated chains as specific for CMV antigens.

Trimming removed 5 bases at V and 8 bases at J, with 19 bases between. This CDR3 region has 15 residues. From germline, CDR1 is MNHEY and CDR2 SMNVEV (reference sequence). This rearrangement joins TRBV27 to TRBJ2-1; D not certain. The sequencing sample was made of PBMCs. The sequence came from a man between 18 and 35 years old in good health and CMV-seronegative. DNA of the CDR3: TGTGCCAGCAGTGCCGCAGGTTACTCGACGTATGAGCAGTTCTTC. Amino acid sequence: CASSAAGYSTYEQFF.